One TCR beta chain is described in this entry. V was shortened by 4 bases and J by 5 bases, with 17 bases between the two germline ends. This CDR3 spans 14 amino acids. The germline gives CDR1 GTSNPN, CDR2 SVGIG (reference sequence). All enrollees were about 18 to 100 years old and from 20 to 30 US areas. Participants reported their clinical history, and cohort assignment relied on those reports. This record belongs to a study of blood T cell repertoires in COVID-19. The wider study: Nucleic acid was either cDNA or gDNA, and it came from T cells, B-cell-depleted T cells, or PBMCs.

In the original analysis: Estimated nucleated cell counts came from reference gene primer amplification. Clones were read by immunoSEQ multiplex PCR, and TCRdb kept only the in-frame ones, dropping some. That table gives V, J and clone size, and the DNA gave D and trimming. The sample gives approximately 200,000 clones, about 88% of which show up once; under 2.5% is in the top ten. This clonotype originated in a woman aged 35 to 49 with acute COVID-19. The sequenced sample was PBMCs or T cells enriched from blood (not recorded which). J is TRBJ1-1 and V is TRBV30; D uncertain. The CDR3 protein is CAWKTSSGVTEAFF. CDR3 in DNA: TGTGCCTGGAAGACGTCCAGCGGGGTAACTGAAGCTTTCTTT.